The present entry profiles one T cell receptor (beta chain) with its context. It has no known antigen specificity. No quality values exist for individual bases; no much larger clone is one base distant. The library was generated by the immunoSEQ multiplex PCR assay. TCRdb mirrors the immuneACCESS table, restricted to in-frame sequences. Some clones are absent from its copies; in checked studies, under half trace to an unresolved V gene, and the reason for the others is unknown. This sample is represented by fewer than 60,000 clones; approximately 90% of them were singletons. Roughly a tenth of the sample goes to the ten largest clones. The data derive from a study of T cell changes during pregnancy in multiple sclerosis (dated by TCRdb to between 2018 and 2021). Context from the whole study: In women with multiple sclerosis, the researchers looked at how the T cell repertoire shifted as pregnancy progressed.

V loses 8 bases of germline sequence and J loses 8 bases, and the interval between the two ends is 15 bases. The CDR3 runs 12 residues from the cysteine to the phenylalanine. Only the CDR3 region is kept as DNA, spanning 36 bases read in frame from base 1. For CDR1 and CDR2, the germline V gene lists MGHDK and SYGVNS. The V and J segments used are TRBV25-1 and TRBJ1-2, with TRBD1 perhaps the D gene, on 5 matching bases. Sequenced here: CD8+ T cells from peripheral blood mononuclear cells, sampled after pregnancy. This TCR was recovered from a female donor with multiple sclerosis, enrolled in a pregnancy study. The CDR3 is CASSYGGQGYTF. The bases are TGTGCCAGCTCCTACGGGGGTCAAGGCTACACCTTC.